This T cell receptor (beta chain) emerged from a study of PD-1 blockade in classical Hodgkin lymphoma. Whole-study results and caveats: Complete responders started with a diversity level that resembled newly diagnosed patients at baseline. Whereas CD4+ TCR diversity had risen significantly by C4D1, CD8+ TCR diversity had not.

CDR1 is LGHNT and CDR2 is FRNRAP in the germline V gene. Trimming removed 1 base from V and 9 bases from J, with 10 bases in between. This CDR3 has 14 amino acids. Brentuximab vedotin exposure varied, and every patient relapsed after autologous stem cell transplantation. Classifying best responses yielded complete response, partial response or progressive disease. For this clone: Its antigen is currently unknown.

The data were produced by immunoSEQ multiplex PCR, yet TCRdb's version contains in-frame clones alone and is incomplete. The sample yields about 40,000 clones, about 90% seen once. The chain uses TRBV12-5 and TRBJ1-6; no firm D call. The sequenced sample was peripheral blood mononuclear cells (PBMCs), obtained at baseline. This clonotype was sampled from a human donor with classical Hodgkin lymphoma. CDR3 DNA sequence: TGTGCTAGTGGTTTGGCTCCACAGATTTCACCCCTCCACTTT. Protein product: CASGLAPQISPLHF.